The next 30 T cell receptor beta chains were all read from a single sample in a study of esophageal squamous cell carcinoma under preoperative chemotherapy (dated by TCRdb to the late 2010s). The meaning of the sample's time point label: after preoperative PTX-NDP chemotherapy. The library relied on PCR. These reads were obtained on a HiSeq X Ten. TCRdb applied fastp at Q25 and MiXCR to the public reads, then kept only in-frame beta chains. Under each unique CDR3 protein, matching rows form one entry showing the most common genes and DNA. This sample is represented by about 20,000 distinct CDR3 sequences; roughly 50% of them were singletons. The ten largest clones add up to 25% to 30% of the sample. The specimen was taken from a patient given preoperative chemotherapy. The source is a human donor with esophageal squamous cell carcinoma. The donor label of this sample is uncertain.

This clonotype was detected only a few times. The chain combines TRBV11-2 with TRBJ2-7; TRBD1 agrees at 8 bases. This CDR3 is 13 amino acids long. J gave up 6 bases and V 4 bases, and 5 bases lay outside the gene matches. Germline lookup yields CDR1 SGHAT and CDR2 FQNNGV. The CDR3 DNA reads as TGTGCCAGCAGCTCCCAGGGGGCGACCGAGCAGTACTTC. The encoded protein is CASSSQGATEQYF.

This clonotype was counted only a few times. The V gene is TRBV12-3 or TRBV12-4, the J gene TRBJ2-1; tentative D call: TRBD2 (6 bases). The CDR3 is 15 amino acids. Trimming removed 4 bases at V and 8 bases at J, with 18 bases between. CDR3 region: CASSSPGASSHEQFF. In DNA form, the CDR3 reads TGTGCCAGCAGTTCCCCGGGAGCCTCGAGCCATGAGCAGTTCTTC.

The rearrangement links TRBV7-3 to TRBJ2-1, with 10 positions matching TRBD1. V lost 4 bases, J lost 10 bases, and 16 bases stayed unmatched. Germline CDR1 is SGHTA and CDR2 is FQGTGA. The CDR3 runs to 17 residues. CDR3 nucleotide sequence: TGTGCCAGCAGCTCCCATGGCCCCGGGACAGGGGTCTACGAGCAGTTCTTC. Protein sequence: CASSSHGPGTGVYEQFF.

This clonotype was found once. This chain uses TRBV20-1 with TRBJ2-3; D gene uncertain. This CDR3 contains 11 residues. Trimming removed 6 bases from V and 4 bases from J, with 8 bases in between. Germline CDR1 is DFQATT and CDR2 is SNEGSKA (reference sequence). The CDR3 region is CSASSADTQYF. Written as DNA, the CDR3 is TGCAGTGCCTCGTCGGCAGATACGCAGTATTTT.

The CDR3 nucleotides read TGTGCCAGCAGAGCAGGAGTTGACTCCTACAATGAGCAGTACTTC. This encodes CASRAGVDSYNEQYF. The rearrangement joins TRBV6-4 to TRBJ2-5; no firm D call. Trimming removed 6 bases at V and 11 bases at J, with 25 bases between. The CDR3 has 15 residues. Germline CDR1 reads MRHNA; CDR2 reads SNTAGT.

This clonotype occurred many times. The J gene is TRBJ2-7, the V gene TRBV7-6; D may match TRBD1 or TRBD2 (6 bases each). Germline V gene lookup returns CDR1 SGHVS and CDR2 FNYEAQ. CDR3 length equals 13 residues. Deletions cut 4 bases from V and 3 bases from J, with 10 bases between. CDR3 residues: CASSSEGDYEQYF. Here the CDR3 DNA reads TGTGCCAGCAGCTCGGAGGGGGACTACGAGCAGTACTTC.

CDR3: CASSLTAREGETQFF. CDR3 DNA sequence: TGTGCCAGCAGCTTGACCGCACGCGAGGGGGAGACCCAGTTCTTC. This chain uses TRBV5-4 with TRBJ2-1; D perhaps matches TRBD1 (6 bases). Germline-derived CDR1 and CDR2 are SGHNT and YYREEE (reference sequence). The CDR3 has 15 residues. V lost 1 base to trimming and J lost 13 bases, with 21 bases between them.

The CDR3 reads CASSPTPQETQYF. DNA of the CDR3: TGTGCCAGCTCACCGACTCCGCAAGAGACCCAGTACTTC. V and J are TRBV18 and TRBJ2-5; D uncertain. The V end lost 3 bases, the J end lost 2 bases, and 7 bases lay between the germline ends. The CDR3 runs 13 residues. Looked up from germline, CDR1 is KGHSH and CDR2 is LQKENI.

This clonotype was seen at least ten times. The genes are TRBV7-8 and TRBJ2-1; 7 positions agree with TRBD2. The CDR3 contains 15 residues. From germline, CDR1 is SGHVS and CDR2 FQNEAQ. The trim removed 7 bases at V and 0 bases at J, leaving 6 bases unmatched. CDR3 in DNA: TGTGCCAGCACCTACTCTAGCGGCTCCTACAATGAGCAGTTCTTC. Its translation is CASTYSSGSYNEQFF.

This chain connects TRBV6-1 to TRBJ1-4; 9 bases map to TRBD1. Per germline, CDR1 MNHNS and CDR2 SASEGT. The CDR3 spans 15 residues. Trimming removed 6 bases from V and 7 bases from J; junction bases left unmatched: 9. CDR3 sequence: CASRPTGGWGEKLFF. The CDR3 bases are TGTGCCAGCAGGCCTACAGGGGGCTGGGGTGAAAAACTGTTTTTT.

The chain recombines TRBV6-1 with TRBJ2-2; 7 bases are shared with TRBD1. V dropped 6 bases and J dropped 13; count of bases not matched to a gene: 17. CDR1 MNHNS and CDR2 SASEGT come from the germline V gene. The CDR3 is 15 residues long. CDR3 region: CASRTGQVGTEALFF. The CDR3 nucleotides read TGTGCCAGCAGAACCGGACAGGTGGGCACCGAGGCGCTGTTTTTT.

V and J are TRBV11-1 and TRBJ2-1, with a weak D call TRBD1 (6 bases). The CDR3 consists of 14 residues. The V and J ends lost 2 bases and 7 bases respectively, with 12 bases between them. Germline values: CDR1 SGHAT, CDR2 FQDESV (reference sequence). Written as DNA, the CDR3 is TGTGCCAGCAGCTTACTCGCAGGGGAAAATGAGCAGTTCTTC. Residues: CASSLLAGENEQFF.

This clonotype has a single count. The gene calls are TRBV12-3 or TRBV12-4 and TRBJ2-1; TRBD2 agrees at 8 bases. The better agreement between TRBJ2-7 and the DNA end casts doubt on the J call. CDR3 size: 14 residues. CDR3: CASSLVAGRDEQYF. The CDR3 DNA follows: TGTGCCAGCAGTTTAGTAGCGGGAAGGGATGAGCAGTACTTC.

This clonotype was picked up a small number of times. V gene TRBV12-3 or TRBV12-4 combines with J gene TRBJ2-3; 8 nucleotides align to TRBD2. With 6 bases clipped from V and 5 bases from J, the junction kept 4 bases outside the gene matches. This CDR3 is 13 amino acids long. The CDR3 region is CASRLSGVDTQYF. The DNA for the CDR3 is TGTGCCAGCAGACTTAGCGGGGTAGATACGCAGTATTTT.

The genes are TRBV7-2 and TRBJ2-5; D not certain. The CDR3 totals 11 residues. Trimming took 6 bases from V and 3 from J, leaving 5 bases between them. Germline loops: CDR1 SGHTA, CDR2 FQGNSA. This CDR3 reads CASSIKETQYF. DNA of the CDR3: TGTGCCAGCAGTATTAAAGAGACCCAGTACTTC.

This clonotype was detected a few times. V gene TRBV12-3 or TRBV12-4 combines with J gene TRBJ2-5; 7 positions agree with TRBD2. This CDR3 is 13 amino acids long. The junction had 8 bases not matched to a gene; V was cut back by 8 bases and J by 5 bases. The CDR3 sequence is CASGGEKRETQYF. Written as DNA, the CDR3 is TGTGCCAGCGGGGGGGAAAAGCGGGAGACCCAGTACTTC.

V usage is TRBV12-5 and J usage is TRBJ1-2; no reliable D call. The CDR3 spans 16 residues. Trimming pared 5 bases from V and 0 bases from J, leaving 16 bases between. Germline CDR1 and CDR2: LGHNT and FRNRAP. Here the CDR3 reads CASGTLGSNTNYGYTF. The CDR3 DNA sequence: TGTGCTAGTGGTACCCTAGGCAGCAACACTAACTATGGCTACACCTTC.

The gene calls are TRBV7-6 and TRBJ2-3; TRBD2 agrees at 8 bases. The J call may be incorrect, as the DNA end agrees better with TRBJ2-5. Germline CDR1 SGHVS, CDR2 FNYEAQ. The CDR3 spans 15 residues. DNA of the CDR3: TGTGCCAGCAGCGATAACTCGGGAGGGGGGGAGACCCAGTACTTC. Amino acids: CASSDNSGGGETQYF.

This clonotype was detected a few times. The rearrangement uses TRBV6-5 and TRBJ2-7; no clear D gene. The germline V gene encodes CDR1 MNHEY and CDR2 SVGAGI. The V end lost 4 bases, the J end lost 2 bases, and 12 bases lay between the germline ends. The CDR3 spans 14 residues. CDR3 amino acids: CASSFADGAYEQYF. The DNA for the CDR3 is TGTGCCAGCAGTTTTGCGGACGGTGCCTACGAGCAGTACTTC.

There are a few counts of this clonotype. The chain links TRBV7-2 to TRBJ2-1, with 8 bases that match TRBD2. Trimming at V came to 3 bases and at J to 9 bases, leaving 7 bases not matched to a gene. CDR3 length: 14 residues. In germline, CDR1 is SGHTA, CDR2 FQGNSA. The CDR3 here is CASSFKSGGGEQFF. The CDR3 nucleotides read TGTGCCAGCAGCTTTAAGAGCGGGGGCGGTGAGCAGTTCTTC.

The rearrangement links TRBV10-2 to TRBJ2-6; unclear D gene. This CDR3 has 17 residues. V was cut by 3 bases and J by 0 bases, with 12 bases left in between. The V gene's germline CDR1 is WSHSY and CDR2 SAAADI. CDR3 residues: CASSDPSTLSGANVLTF. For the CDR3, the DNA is TGCGCCAGCAGTGACCCGTCCACTCTCTCTGGGGCCAACGTCCTGACTTTC.

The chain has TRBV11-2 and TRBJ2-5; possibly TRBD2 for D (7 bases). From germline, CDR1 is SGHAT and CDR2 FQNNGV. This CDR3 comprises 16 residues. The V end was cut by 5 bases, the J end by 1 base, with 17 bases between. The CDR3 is CASSASGGRAQETQYF. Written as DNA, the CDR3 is TGTGCCAGCAGCGCGTCGGGGGGCCGCGCCCAAGAGACCCAGTACTTC.

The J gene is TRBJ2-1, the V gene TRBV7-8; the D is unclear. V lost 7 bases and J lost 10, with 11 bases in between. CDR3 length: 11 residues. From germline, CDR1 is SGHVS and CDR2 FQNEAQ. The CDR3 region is CASKETGEQFF. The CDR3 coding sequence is TGTGCCAGCAAGGAGACTGGGGAGCAGTTCTTC. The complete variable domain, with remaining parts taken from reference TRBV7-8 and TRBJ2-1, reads GAGVSQSPRYKVAKRGQDVALRCDPISGHVSLFWYQQALGQGPEFLTYFQNEAQLDKSGLPSDRFFAERPEGSVSTLKIQRTQQEDSAVYLCASKETGEQFFGPGTRLTVL.

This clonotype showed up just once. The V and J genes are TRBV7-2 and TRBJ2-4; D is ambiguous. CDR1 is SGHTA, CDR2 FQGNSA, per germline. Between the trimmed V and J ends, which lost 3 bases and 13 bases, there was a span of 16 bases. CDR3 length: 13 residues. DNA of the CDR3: TGTGCCAGCAGCTTGGCCATTAACAATGAGCAGTACTTC. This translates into CASSLAINNEQYF.

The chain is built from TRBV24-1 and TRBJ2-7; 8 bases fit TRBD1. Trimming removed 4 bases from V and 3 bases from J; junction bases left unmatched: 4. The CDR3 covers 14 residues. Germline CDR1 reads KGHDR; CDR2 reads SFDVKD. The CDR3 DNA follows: TGTGCCACCAGTGACCGCGGACAGGGCTACGAGCAGTACTTC. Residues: CATSDRGQGYEQYF.

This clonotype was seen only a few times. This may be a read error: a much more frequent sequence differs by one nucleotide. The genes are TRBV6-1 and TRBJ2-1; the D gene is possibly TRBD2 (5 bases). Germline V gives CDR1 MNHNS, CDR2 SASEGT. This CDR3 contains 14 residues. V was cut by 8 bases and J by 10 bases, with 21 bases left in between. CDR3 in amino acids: CASHRPGFADEQFF. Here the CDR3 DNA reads TGTGCCAGCCATCGGCCGGGGTTCGCCGACGAGCAGTTCTTC.

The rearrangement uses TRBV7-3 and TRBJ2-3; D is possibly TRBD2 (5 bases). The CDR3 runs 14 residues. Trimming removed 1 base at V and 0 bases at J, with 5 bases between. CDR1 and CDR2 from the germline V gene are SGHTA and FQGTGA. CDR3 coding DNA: TGTGCCAGCAGCTTAAGCGGGAGCACAGATACGCAGTATTTT. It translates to CASSLSGSTDTQYF.

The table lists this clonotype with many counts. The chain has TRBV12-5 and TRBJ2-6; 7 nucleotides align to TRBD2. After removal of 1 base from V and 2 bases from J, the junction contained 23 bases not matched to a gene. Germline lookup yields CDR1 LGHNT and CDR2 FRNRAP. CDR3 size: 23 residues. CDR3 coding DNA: TGTGCTAGTGGTTTGGATAGTGGGTGCGTCCTCGGGGGGAGGGCCACTGGGGCCAACGTCCTGACTTTC. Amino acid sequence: CASGLDSGCVLGGRATGANVLTF.

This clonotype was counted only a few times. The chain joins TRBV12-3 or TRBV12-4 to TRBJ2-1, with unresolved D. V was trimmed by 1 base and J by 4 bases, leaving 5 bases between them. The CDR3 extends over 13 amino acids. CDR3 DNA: TGTGCCAGCAGTTTAGGGGCTTACAATGAGCAGTTCTTC. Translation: CASSLGAYNEQFF.

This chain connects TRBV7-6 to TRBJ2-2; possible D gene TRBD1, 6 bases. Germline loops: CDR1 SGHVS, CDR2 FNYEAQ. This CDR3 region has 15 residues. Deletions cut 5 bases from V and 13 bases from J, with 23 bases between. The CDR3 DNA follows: TGTGCCAGCAGCCTACAGGGTGTTAGCACAGAGGCGCTGTTTTTT. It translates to CASSLQGVSTEALFF.